This TCR beta chain came from a study of healthy donors' naive CD4 and CD8 T cells. Starting from roughly 0.45 ug of total RNA, TCR libraries were made with linear amplification. The authors' processing: Sequencing covered around 71,000 rearranged alpha-chain transcripts across 4 to 6 healthy donors. TCRdb reprocessed the reads via MiXCR and lists one record per CDR3 protein. The V and J calls shown here were made by TCRdb, not taken from the authors' results. The sample includes approximately 200,000 distinct CDR3 sequences, under 85% seen only once; the top ten take less than 2.5%. Study conclusions and caveats: Bulk sequencing left alpha and beta chains unpaired. Positive CDR3 charge linked to CD4+ cells, negative to CD8+ cells.

The ends were cut back, 10 bases at V and 2 bases at J, with 14 bases in the middle. Germline V gives CDR1 LNHDA, CDR2 SQIVND (reference sequence). The CDR3 spans 13 residues. In this sample, this clonotype turned up a few times. As yet, its antigen is unknown. The clonotype originates from a pool of human donors in good health; the sample pools cells from several healthy donors. The sequencing sample was made of naive CD4+ and CD8+ T cells sorted from blood, pooled from several donors. The chain has TRBV19 and TRBJ1-1; D is perhaps TRBD1 (5 bases). The CDR3 protein is CATVGAANTEAFF. The CDR3 DNA sequence: TGTGCCACCGTCGGGGCAGCCAACACTGAAGCTTTCTTT.